The 5 T cell receptor beta chains in this list originate from one sample, sequenced in a study of CD8 T cells in ankylosing spondylitis. These receptors have no identified antigens. TCRdb ran MiXCR on the 5' RACE reads and lists one entry per CDR3 protein. The sample holds almost 400,000 distinct CDR3 sequences, about 22% seen once. Study-wide results and limits: A motif in TCR beta, a set of roughly eight highly homologous variants, appeared characteristic of ankylosing spondylitis blood.

Source material: blood, either unsorted or a sorted T cell fraction (not recorded which). All receptors come from a male donor with ankylosing spondylitis.

This sequence joins TRBV19 and TRBJ2-6, with unresolved D. The germline gives CDR1 LNHDA, CDR2 SQIVND (reference sequence). The ends were cut back, 10 bases at V and 1 base at J, with 14 bases in the middle. The CDR3 covers 15 residues. The CDR3 region has the DNA TGTGCCACCCTCCCCCCGACATCTGGGGCCAACGTCCTGACTTTC. Protein: CATLPPTSGANVLTF.

The chain is built from TRBV9 and TRBJ2-3, with D perhaps TRBD2 (7 bases). Germline-derived CDR1 and CDR2 are SGDLS and YYNGEE. The CDR3 has 18 residues. V was cut by 3 bases and J by 2 bases, with 22 bases left in between. The CDR3 sequence: CASSAGGGGTLHTDTQYF. CDR3 DNA sequence: TGTGCCAGCAGCGCCGGGGGAGGGGGAACATTACACACAGATACGCAGTATTTT.

The V gene is TRBV13, the J gene TRBJ2-7, with 10 bases matching TRBD2. This CDR3 contains 15 residues. J lost 2 bases, V lost 5 bases, and 6 bases had no gene match. CDR1 PRHDT and CDR2 FYEKMQ come from the germline V gene (reference sequence). The CDR3 region is CASSPWTSGTYEQYF. In DNA, the CDR3 is TGTGCCAGCAGCCCCTGGACTAGCGGTACCTACGAGCAGTACTTC.

The chain uses TRBV24-1 and TRBJ2-1; D is ambiguous. The CDR3 is 11 amino acids. The V gene's germline CDR1 is KGHDR and CDR2 SFDVKD. V lost 5 bases, J lost 8 bases, and 6 bases lay in between. DNA for the CDR3: TGTGCCACCAGTGTGTTCGATGAGCAGTTCTTC. The encoded protein is CATSVFDEQFF.

This clonotype was detected only a few times. The chain couples TRBV7-2 to TRBJ2-5; 9 positions match TRBD2. The junction had 7 bases not matched to a gene; V was cut back by 3 bases and J by 2 bases. The germline V gene encodes CDR1 SGHTA and CDR2 FQGNSA. The CDR3 sequence is 16 residues long. CDR3 nucleotides: TGTGCCAGCAGCTTGGGGCTAGCGGGGATACAAGAGACCCAGTACTTC. Translating gives CASSLGLAGIQETQYF.